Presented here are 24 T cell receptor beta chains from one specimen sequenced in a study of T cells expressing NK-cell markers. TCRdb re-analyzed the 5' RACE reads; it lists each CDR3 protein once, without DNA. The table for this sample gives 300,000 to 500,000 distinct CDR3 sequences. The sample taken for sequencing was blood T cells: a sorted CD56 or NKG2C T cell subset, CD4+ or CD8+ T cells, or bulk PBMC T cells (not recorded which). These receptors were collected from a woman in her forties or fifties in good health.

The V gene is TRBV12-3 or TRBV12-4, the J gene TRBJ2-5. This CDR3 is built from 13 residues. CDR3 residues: CASTFRDQETQYF.

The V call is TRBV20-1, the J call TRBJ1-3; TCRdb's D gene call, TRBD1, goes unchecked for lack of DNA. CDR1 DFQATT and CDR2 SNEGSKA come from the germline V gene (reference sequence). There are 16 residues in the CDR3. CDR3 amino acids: CSARDARGQPADTIYF.

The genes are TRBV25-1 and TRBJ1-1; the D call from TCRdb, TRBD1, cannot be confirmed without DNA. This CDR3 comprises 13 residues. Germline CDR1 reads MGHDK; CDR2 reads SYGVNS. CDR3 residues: CASSTGEWIEAFF.

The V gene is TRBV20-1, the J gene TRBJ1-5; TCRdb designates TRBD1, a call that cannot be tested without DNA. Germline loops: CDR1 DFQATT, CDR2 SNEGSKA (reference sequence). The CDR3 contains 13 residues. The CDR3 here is CSVSKGLTQPQHF.

The CDR3 spells CASRKGSSLWTGELFF. The rearrangement uses TRBV12-3 or TRBV12-4 and TRBJ2-2; TCRdb's assignment of TRBD2 cannot be checked, as there is no DNA. CDR3 length: 16 residues.

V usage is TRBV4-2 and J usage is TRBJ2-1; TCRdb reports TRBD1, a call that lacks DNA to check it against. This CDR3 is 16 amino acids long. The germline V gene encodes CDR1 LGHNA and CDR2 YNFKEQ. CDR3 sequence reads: CASSQEWVGGQNEQFF.

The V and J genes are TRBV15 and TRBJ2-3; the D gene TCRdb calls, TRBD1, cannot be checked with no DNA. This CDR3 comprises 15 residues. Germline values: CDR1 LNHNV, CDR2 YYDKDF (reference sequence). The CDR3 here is CATSRAAALTDTQYF.

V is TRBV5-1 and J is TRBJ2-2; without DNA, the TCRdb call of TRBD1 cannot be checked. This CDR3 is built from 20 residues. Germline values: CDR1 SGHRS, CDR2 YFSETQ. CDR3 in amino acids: CASSLRWGQTTPSNTGELFF.

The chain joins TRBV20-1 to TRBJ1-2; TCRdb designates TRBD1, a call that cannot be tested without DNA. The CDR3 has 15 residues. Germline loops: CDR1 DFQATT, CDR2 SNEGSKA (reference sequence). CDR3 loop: CSARDFRGDNYGYTF.

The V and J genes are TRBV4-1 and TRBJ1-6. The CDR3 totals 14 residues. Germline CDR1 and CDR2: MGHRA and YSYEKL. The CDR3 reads CASSQGISNSPLHF.

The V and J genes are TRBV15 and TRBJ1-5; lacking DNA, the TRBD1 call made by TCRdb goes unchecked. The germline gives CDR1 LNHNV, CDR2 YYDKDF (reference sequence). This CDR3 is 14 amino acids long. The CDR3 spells CATSAGRRNQPQHF.

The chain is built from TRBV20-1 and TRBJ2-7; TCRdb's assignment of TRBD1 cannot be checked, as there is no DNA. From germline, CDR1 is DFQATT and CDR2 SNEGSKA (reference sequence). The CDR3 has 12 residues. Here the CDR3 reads CSAGTDSYEQYF.

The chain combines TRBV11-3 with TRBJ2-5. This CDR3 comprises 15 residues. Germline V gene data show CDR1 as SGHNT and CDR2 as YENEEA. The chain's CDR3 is CASSLVKERTETQYF.

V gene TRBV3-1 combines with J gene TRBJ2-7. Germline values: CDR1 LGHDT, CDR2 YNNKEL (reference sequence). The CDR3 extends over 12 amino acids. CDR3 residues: CASRSSSYEQYF.

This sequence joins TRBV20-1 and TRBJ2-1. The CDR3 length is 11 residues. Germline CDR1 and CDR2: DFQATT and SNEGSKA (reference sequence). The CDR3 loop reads CSARATQEQFF.

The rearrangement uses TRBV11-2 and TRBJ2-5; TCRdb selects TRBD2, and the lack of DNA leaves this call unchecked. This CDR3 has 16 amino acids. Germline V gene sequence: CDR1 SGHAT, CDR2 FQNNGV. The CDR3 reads CASSLWGSGIQETQYF.

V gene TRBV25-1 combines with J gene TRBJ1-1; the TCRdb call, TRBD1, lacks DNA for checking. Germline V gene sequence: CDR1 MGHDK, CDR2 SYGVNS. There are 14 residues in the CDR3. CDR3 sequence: CASSEWGQDTEAFF.

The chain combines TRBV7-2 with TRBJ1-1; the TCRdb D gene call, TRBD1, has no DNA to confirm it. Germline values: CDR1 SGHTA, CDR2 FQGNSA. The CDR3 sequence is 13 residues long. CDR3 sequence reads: CASSLYQGSEAFF.

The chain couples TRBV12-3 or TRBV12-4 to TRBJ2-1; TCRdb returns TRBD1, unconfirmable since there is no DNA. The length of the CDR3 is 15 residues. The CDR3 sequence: CASRPVAGSYNEQFF.

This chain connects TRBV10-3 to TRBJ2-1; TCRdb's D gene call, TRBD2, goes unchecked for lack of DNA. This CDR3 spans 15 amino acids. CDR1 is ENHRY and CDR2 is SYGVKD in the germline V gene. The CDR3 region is CAINPGLASYNEQFF.

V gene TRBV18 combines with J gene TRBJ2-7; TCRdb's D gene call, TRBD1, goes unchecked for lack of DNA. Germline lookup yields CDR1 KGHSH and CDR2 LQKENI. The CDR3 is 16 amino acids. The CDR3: CASSATGSLASYEQYF.

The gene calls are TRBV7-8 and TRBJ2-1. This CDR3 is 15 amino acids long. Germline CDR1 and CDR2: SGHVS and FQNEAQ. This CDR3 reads CASSPFGSSYNEQFF.

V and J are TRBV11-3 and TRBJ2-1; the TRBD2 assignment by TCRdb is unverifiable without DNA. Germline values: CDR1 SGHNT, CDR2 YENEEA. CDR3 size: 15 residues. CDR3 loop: CASSLLAGWGDEQFF.

CDR3 in amino acids: CSYIPLTRNEQFF. J is TRBJ2-1 and V is TRBV20-1; lacking DNA, the TRBD1 call made by TCRdb goes unchecked. This CDR3 has 13 amino acids. CDR1 and CDR2 from the germline V gene are DFQATT and SNEGSKA (reference sequence).